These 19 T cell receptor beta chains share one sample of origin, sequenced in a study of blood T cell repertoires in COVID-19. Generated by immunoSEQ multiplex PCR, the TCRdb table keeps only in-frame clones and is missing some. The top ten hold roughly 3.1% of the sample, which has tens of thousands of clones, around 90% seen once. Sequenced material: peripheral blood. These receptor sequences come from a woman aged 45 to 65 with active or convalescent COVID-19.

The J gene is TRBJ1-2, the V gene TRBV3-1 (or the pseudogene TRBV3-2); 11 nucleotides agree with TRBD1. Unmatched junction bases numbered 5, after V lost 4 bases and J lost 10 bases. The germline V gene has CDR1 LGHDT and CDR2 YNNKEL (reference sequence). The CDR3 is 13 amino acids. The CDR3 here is CASSPGQGDAYTF. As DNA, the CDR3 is TGTGCCAGCAGCCCGGGACAGGGGGACGCCTACACCTTC.

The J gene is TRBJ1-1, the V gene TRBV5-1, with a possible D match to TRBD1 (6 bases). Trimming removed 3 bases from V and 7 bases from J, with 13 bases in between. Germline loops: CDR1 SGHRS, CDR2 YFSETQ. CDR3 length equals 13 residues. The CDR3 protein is CASSSGQSDEAFF. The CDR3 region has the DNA TGCGCCAGCAGCTCCGGACAGTCCGATGAAGCTTTCTTT.

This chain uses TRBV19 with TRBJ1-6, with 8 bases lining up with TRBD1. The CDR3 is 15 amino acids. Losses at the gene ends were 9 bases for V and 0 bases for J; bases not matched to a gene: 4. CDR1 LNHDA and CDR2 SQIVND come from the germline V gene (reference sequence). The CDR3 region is CASRTGTSYNSPLHF. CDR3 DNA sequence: TGTGCCAGCCGGACAGGGACCTCCTATAATTCACCCCTCCACTTT.

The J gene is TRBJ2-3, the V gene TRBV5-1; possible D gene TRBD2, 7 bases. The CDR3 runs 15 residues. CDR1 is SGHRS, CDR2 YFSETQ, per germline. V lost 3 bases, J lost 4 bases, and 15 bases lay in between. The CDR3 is CASSSGRGAADTQYF. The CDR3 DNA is TGCGCCAGCAGCTCGGGGAGGGGGGCGGCAGATACGCAGTATTTT.

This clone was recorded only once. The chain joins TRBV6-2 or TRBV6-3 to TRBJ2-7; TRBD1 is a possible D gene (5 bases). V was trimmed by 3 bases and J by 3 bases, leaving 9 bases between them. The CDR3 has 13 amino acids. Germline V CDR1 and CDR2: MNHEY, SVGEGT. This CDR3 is CASSYGAYYEQYF. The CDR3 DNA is TGTGCCAGCAGTTATGGGGCGTACTACGAGCAGTACTTC.

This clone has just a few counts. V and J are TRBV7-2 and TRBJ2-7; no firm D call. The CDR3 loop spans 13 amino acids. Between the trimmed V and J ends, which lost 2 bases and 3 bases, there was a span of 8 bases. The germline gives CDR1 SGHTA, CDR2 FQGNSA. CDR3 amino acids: CASSLRRIYEQYF. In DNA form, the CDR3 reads TGTGCCAGCAGCTTACGCAGAATCTACGAGCAGTACTTC.

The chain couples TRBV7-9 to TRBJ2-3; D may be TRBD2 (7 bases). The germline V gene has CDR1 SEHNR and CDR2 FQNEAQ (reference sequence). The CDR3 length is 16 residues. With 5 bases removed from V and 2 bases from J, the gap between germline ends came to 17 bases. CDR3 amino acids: CASSKGGGRNTDTQYF. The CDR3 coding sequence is TGTGCCAGCAGCAAAGGCGGGGGCCGAAACACAGATACGCAGTATTTT.

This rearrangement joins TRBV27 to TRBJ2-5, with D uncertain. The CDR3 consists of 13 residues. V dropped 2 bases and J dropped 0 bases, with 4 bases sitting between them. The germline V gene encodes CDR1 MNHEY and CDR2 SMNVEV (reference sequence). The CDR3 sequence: CASSLPNQETQYF. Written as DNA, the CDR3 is TGTGCCAGCAGTTTACCAAACCAAGAGACCCAGTACTTC.

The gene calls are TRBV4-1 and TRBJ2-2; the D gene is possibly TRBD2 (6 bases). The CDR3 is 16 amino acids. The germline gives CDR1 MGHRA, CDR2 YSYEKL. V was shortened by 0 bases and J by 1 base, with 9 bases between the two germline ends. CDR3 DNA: TGCGCCAGCAGCCAAGAGGCGGGGCTGAACACCGGGGAGCTGTTTTTT. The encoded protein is CASSQEAGLNTGELFF.

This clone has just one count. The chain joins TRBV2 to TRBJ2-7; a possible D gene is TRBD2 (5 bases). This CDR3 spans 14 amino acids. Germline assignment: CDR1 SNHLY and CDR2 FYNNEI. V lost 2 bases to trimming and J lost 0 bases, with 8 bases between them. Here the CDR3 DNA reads TGTGCCAGCAGTGAATACAGCGGCTCCTACGAGCAGTACTTC. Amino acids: CASSEYSGSYEQYF.

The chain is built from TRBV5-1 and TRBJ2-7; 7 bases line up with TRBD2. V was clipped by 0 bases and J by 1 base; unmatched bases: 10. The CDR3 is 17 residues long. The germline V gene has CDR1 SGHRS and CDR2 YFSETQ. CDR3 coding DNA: TGCGCCAGCAGCTTGGAACCAGCGGGGACCTCTTCCTACGAGCAGTACTTC. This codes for CASSLEPAGTSSYEQYF. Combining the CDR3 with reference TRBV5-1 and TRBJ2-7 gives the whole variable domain KAGVTQTPRYLIKTRGQQVTLSCSPISGHRSVSWYQQTPGQGLQFLFEYFSETQRNKGNFPGRFSGRQFSNSRSEMNVSTLELGDSALYLCASSLEPAGTSSYEQYFGPGTRLTVT.

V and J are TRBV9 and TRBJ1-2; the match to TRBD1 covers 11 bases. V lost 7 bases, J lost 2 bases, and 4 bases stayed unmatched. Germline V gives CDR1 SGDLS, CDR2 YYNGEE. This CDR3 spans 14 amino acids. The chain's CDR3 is CASRTGGANYGYTF. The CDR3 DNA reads TGTGCCAGCCGGACAGGGGGCGCAAACTATGGCTACACCTTC.

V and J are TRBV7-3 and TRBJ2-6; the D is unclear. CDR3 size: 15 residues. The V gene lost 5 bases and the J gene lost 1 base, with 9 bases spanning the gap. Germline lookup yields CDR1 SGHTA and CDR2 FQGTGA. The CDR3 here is CASSELRSGANVLTF. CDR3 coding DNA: TGTGCCAGCAGCGAGCTACGGTCTGGGGCCAACGTCCTGACTTTC.

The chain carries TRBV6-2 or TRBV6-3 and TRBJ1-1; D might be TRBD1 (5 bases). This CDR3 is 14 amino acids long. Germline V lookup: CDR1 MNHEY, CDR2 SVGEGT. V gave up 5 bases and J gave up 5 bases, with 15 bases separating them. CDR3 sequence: CASSPNTKGTEAFF. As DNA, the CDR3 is TGTGCCAGCAGTCCAAACACGAAGGGGACTGAAGCTTTCTTT.

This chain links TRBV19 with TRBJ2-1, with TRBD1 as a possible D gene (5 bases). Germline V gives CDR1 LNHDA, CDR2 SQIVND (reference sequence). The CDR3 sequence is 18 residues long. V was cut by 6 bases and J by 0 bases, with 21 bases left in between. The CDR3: CASRGVLNRISSYNEQFF. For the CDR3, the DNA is TGTGCCAGTAGAGGGGTTCTAAACAGGATTAGCTCCTACAATGAGCAGTTCTTC.

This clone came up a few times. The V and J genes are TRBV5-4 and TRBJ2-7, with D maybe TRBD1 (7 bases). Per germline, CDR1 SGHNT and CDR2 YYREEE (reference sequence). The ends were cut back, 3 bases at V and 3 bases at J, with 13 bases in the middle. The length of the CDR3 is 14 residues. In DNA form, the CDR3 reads TGTGCCAGCAGCTGGGGGGACAGAAACTACGAGCAGTACTTC. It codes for CASSWGDRNYEQYF.

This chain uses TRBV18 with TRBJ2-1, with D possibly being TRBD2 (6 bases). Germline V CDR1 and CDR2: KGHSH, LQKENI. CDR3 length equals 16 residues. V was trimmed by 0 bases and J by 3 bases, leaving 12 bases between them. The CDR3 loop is CASSPPGGTDYNEQFF. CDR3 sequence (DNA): TGTGCCAGCTCACCACCCGGCGGGACGGACTACAATGAGCAGTTCTTC.

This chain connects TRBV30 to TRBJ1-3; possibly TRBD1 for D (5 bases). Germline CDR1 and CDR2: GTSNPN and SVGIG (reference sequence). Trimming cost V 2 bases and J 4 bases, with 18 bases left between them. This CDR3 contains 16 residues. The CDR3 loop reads CAWSTWGRLAGNTIYF. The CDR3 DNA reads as TGTGCCTGGAGTACATGGGGCAGACTTGCGGGAAACACCATATATTTT.

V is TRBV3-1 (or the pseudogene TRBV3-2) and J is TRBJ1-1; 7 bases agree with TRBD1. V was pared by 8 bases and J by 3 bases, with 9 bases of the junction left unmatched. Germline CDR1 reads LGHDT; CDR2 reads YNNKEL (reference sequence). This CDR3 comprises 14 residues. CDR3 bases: TGTGCCAGCGCCGGGAGGGACAGATACACTGAAGCTTTCTTT. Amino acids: CASAGRDRYTEAFF.